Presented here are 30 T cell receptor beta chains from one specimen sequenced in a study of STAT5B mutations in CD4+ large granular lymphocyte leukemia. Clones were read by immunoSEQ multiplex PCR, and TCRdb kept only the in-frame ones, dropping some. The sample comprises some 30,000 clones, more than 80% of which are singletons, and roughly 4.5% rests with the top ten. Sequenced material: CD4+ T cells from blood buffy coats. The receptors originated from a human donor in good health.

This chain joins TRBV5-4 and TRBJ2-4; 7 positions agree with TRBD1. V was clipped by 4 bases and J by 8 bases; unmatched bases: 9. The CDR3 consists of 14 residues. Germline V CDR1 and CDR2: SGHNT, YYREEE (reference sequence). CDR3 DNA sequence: TGTGCCAGCAGCCAGGACAGGACGTTAGACATTCAGTACTTC. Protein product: CASSQDRTLDIQYF.

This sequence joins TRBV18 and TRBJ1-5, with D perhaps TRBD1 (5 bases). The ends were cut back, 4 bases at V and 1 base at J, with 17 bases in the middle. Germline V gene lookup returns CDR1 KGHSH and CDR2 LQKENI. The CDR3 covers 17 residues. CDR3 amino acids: CASSLRQLPGSNQPQHF. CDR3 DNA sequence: TGTGCCAGCTCACTTCGACAGTTACCTGGCAGCAATCAGCCCCAGCATTTT.

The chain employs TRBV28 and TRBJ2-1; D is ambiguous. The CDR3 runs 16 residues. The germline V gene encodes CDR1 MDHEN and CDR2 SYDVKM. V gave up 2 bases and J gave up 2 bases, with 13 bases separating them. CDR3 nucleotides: TGTGCCAGCAGTTTAGGTAGTGGGGTACCCTACAATGAGCAGTTCTTC. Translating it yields CASSLGSGVPYNEQFF. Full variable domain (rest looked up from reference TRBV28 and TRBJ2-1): DVKVTQSSRYLVKRTGEKVFLECVQDMDHENMFWYRQDPGLGLRLIYFSYDVKMKEKGDIPEGYSVSREKKERFSLILESASTNQTSMYLCASSLGSGVPYNEQFFGPGTRLTVL.

This CDR3 reads CASSPGQNTGELFF. The DNA of the CDR3 is TGTGCCAGCAGTCCCGGTCAGAACACCGGGGAGCTGTTTTTT. The V call is TRBV28, the J call TRBJ2-2; D is uncertain. V dropped 5 bases and J dropped 1 base, with 8 bases sitting between them. Per germline, CDR1 MDHEN and CDR2 SYDVKM. The length of the CDR3 is 14 residues.

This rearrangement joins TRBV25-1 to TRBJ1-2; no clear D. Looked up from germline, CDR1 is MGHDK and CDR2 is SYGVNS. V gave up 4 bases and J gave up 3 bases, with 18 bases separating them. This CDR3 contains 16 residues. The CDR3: CASSASSGRSYYGYTF. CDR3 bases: TGTGCCAGCAGTGCTTCATCGGGGAGGTCCTACTATGGCTACACCTTC.

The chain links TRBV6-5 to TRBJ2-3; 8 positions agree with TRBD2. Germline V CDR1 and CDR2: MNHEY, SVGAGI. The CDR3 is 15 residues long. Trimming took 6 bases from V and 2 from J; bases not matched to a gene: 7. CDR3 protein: CASRPGSGDTDTQYF. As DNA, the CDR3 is TGTGCCAGCAGGCCCGGTAGCGGGGACACAGATACGCAGTATTTT.

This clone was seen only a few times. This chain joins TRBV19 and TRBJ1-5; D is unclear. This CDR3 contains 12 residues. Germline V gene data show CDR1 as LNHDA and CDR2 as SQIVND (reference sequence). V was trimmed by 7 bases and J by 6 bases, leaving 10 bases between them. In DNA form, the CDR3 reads TGTGCCAGTACCCGTGGTGGTCAGCCCCAGCATTTT. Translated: CASTRGGQPQHF.

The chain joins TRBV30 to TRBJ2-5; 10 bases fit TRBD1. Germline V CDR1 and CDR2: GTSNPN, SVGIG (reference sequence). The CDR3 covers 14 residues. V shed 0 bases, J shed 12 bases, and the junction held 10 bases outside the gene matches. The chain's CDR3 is CAWSVLYSDRGEYF. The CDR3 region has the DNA TGTGCCTGGAGTGTACTTTACTCGGACAGGGGGGAGTACTTC.

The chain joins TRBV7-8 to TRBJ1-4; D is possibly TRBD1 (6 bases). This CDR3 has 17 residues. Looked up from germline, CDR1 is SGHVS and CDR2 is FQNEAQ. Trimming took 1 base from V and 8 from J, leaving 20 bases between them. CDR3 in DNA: TGTGCCAGCAGCTTAGTCATACCTTCAGGGGTGGGGGAAAAACTGTTTTTT. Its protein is CASSLVIPSGVGEKLFF.

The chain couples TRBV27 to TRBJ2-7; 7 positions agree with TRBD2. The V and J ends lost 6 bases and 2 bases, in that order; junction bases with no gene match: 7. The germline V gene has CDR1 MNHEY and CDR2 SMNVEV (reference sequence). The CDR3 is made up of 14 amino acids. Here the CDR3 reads CASSPTSPAYEQYF. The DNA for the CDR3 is TGTGCCAGCAGCCCGACTAGCCCCGCCTACGAGCAGTACTTC.

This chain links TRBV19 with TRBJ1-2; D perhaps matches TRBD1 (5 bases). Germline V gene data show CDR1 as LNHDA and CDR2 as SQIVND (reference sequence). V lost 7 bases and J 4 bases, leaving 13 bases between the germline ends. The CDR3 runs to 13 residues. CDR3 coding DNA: TGTGCCAGTATTGGGGCGTCAGGCTATGGCTACACCTTC. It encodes CASIGASGYGYTF.

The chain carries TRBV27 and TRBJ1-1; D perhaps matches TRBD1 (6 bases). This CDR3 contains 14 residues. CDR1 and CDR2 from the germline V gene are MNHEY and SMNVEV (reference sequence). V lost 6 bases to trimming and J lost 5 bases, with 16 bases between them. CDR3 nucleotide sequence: TGTGCCAGCAGGAAACAGGGTCTGGGAACTGAAGCTTTCTTT. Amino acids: CASRKQGLGTEAFF.

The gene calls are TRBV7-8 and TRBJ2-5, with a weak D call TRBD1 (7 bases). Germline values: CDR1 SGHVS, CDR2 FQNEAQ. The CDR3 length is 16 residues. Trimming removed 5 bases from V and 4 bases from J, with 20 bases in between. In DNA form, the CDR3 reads TGTGCCAGCAGCGTAGGGGGCGTTAGCGGTATAGAGACCCAGTACTTC. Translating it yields CASSVGGVSGIETQYF.

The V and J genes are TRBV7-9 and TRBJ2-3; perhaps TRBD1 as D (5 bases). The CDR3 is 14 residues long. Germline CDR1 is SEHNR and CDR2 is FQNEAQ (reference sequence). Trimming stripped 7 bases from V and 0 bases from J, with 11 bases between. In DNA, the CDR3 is TGTGCCAGCAACGACAGAACTAGCACAGATACGCAGTATTTT. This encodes CASNDRTSTDTQYF.

As DNA, the CDR3 is TGTGCCAGCAGTTACGCCCAGGGTACTCTCTACAATGAGCAGTTCTTC. Its translation is CASSYAQGTLYNEQFF. The chain joins TRBV6-5 to TRBJ2-1, with D possibly being TRBD1 (5 bases). Germline V lookup: CDR1 MNHEY, CDR2 SVGAGI. This CDR3 region has 16 residues. V lost 2 bases, J lost 3 bases, and 14 bases lay in between.

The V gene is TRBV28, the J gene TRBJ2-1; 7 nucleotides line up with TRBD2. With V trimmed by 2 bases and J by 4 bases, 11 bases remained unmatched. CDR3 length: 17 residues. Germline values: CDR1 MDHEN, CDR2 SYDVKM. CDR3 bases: TGTGCCAGCAGTTTAAGGTTTTGGGACTATCAATACAATGAGCAGTTCTTC. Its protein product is CASSLRFWDYQYNEQFF.

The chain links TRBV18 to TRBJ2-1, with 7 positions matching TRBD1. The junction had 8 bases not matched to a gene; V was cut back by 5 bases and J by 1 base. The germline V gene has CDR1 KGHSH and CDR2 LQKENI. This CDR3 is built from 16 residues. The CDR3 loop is CASSETGHSSYNEQFF. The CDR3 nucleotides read TGTGCCAGCTCAGAGACAGGGCATTCATCCTACAATGAGCAGTTCTTC.

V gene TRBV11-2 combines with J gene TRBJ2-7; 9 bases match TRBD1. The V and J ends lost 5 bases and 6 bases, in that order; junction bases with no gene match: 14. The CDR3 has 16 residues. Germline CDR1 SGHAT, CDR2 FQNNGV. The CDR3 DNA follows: TGTGCCAGCAGCCGCCAGGAGAGGACAGGGGTGGGCGAGCAGTACTTC. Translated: CASSRQERTGVGEQYF.

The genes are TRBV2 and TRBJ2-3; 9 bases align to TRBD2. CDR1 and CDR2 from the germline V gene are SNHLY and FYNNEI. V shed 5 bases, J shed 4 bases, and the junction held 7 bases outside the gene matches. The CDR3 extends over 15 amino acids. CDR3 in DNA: TGTGCCAGCAGTTCCCTTAGCGGGAGTGCAGATACGCAGTATTTT. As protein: CASSSLSGSADTQYF.

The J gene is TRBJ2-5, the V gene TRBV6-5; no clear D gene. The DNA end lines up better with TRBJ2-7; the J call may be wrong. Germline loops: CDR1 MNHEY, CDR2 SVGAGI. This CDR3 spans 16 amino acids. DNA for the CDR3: TGTGCCAGCAGTTACTCTAGTATCGATCGACGCTACGAGCAGTACTTC. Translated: CASSYSSIDRRYEQYF.

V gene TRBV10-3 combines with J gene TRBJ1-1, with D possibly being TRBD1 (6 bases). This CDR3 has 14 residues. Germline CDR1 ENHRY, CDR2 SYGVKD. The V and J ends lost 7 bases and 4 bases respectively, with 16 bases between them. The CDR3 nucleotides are TGTGCCATCAATCCGACAGGAGTGAGCACTGAAGCTTTCTTT. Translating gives CAINPTGVSTEAFF.

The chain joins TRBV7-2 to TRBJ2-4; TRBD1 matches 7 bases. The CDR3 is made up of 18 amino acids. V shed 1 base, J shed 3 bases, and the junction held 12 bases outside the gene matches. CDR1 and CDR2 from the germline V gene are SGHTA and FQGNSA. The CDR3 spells CASSLVSGGEVDKNIQYF. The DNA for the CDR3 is TGTGCCAGCAGCTTAGTGTCAGGGGGTGAGGTTGACAAAAACATTCAGTACTTC.

CDR3 nucleotides: TGTGCCTGGAGTGTCCAACTTTTGATTGGAGGGGCGTGGGCAGATACGCAGTATTTT. This encodes CAWSVQLLIGGAWADTQYF. The rearrangement joins TRBV30 to TRBJ2-3; D possibly corresponds to TRBD2 (6 bases). The germline V gene encodes CDR1 GTSNPN and CDR2 SVGIG (reference sequence). The CDR3 has 19 amino acids. The V gene lost 0 bases and the J gene lost 4 bases, with 26 bases spanning the gap.

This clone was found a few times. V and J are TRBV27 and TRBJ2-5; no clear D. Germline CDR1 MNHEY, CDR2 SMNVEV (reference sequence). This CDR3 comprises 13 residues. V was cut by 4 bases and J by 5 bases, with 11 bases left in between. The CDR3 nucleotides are TGTGCCAGCAGTTCCCTAAACCGGGAGACCCAGTACTTC. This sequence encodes CASSSLNRETQYF.

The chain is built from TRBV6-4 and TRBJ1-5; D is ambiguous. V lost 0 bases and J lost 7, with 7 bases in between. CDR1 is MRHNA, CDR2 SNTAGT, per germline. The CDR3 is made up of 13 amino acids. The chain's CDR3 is CASSDSVGQPQHF. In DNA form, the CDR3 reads TGTGCCAGCAGTGACTCGGTGGGACAGCCCCAGCATTTT.

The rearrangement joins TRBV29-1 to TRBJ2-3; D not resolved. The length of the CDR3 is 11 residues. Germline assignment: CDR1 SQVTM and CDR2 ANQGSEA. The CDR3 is CSGGGTDTQYF. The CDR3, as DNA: TGCAGTGGTGGCGGCACAGATACGCAGTATTTT.

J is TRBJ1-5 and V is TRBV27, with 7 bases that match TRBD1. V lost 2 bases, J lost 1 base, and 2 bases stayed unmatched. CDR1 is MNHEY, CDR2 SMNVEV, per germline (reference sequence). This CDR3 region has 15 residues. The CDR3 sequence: CASSLRGLSNQPQHF. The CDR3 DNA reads TGTGCCAGCAGTTTAAGGGGGCTGAGCAATCAGCCCCAGCATTTT.

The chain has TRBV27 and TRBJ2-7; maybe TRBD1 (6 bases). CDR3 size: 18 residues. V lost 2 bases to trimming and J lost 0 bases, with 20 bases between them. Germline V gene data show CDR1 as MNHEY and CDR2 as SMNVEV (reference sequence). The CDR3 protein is CASSLKGLTGFSSYEQYF. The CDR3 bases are TGTGCCAGCAGTTTAAAAGGGTTGACAGGATTCAGCTCCTACGAGCAGTACTTC.

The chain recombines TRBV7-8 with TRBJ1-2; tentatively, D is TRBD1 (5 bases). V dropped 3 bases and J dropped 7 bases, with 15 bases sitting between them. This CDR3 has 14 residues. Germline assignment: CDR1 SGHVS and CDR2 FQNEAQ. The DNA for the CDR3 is TGTGCCAGCAGCTTGGCCTCGGGGACCGCTGGCTACACCTTC. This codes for CASSLASGTAGYTF.

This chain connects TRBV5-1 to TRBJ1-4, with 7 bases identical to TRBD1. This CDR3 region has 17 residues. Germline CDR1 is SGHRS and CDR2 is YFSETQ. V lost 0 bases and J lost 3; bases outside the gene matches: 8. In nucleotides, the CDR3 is TGCGCCAGCAGCTTGGGGGCAGGGGGAGGCCCTAATGAAAAACTGTTTTTT. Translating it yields CASSLGAGGGPNEKLFF.